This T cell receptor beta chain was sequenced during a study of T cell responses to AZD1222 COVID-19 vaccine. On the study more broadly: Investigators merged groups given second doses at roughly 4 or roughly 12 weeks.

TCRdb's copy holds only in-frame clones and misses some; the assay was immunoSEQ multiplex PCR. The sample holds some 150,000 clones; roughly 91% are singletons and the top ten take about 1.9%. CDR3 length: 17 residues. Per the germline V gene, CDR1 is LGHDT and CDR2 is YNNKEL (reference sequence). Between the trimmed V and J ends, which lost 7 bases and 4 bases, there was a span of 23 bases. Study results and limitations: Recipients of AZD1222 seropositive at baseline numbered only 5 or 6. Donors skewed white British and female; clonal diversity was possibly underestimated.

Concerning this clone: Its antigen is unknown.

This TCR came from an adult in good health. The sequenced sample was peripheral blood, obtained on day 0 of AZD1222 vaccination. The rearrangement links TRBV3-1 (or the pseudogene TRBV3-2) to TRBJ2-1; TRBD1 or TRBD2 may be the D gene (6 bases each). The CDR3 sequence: CASTLWGATGRYNEQFF. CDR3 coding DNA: TGTGCCAGCACCCTATGGGGGGCCACGGGCAGATACAATGAGCAGTTCTTC.